This TCR beta chain came from a study of blood T cell repertoires in COVID-19. Whole-study context: PBMCs, B-cell-depleted T cells, or T cells provided the cDNA or gDNA that made up the material.

Original processing methods: Reference gene primer amplification gave estimated nucleated cell counts. Profiled with immunoSEQ multiplex PCR; TCRdb holds only in-frame clones, not every one. V, J and clone size derive from that table, while D and trimming were established from the DNA sequence. This sample has 55,000 to 95,000 clones, with 80% to 85% found just once. Per the germline V gene, CDR1 is SNHLY and CDR2 is FYNNEI. The CDR3 spans 15 residues. J gave up 5 bases and V 5 bases, and 11 bases lay outside the gene matches. The chain carries TRBV2 and TRBJ1-1; 7 bases map to TRBD1. Specimen: peripheral blood. The clonotype originates from a woman in her sixties or seventies with acute or convalescent COVID-19. The CDR3: CASSPTQGGRTEAFF. The CDR3 nucleotides are TGTGCCAGCAGTCCTACCCAGGGGGGAAGGACTGAAGCTTTCTTT.